This T cell receptor beta chain was observed in a study of T-cell memory formation after mild COVID-19. Overall study context: TCR clusters mostly belonged to single donors.

The study's findings and limits: Memory sampled before infection contained some responding clones, suggesting cross-reactive memory joined.

With constant-segment primers, 5'RACE yielded cDNA libraries of TCR alpha and TCR beta that carried sample barcodes and UMIs. TCRdb independently ran MiXCR on the 5' RACE reads; one entry per CDR3 protein. The sample lists approximately 290,000 distinct CDR3 sequences, approximately 19% seen once, with 21% in the top ten. About this clonotype itself: Antigen: not known.

CDR3 length: 13 amino acids. Per germline, CDR1 DFQATT and CDR2 SNEGSKA (reference sequence). Trimming stripped 3 bases from V and 4 bases from J, with 12 bases between. The clonotype was recovered from a man younger than 35 who had mild COVID-19 (a few samples of this study predate the infection). Cell type and time point are not known. The chain combines TRBV20-1 with TRBJ2-5, with TRBD1 as a possible D gene (5 bases). Sequencing was carried out using PBMCs or a T cell subset sorted from them (not recorded which). The CDR3 here is CSASVRETETQYF. Written as DNA, the CDR3 is TGCAGTGCTAGCGTCAGGGAAACAGAGACCCAGTACTTC.